This T cell receptor beta chain was captured by sequencing in a study of blood T cell repertoires in COVID-19. Study details: Samples of COVID-19 (acute and convalescent) were obtained from the United States, Italy and Spain. In each case, the material was cDNA or gDNA derived from T cells, B-cell-depleted T cells, or PBMCs.

The CDR3 has 14 residues. J lost 6 bases, V lost 2 bases, and 4 bases had no gene match. Per the germline V gene, CDR1 is KGHSH and CDR2 is LQKENI. Clones were read by immunoSEQ multiplex PCR, and TCRdb kept only the in-frame ones, dropping some. The top ten clones hold approximately 2% of a sample with 240,000 or so clones, about four fifths of them seen once. The sequence came from a man aged 30 to 45 who had recovered from COVID-19. The sequenced sample was peripheral blood. The chain has TRBV18 and TRBJ1-5; TRBD1 matches at 7 bases. The CDR3 DNA reads as TGTGCCAGCTCACCAGACAGGGTTGGTCAGCCCCAGCATTTT. It specifies CASSPDRVGQPQHF.